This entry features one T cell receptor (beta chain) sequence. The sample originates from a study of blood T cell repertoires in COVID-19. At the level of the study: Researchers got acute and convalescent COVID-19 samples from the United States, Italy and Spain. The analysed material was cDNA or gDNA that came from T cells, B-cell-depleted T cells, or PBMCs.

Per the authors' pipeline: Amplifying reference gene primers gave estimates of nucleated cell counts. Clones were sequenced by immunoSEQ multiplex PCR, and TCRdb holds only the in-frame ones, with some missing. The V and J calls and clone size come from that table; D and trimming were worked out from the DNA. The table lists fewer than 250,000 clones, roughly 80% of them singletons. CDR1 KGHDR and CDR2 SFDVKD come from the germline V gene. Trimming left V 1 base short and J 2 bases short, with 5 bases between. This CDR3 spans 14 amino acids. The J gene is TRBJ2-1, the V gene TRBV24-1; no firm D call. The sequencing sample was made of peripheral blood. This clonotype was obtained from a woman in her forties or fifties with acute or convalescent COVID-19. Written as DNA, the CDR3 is TGTGCCACCAGTGATTTTGAGGCCTACAATGAGCAGTTCTTC. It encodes CATSDFEAYNEQFF.